Below, 29 T cell receptor beta chains from the same sample are listed, as sequenced in a study of cytomegalovirus exposure and HLA in healthy donors. Researchers ran the PCR with 60 Vbeta and 13 Jbeta primers. Produced via immunoSEQ multiplex PCR; TCRdb's table is partial and in-frame only. Its table lists under 90,000 clones. Sequencing was done on a sample of PBMCs. These receptors came from a female donor in good health and CMV-seropositive.

This chain joins TRBV19 and TRBJ1-2; 9 bases line up with TRBD1. After removal of 0 bases from V and 2 bases from J, the junction contained 7 bases not matched to a gene. CDR3 length: 17 residues. The germline V gene encodes CDR1 LNHDA and CDR2 SQIVND (reference sequence). CDR3 DNA: TGTGCCAGTAGTATAGACCGAGCCGGGACAGGGAACTATGGCTACACCTTC. Translated, it gives CASSIDRAGTGNYGYTF.

The rearrangement links TRBV19 to TRBJ2-2, with 8 bases identical to TRBD1. Germline CDR1 reads LNHDA; CDR2 reads SQIVND (reference sequence). This CDR3 comprises 16 residues. Trimming at V came to 6 bases and at J to 6 bases, leaving 12 bases not matched to a gene. CDR3 sequence (DNA): TGTGCCAGTAGGACTTACAGGGGGATTGATCCCGGGGAGCTGTTTTTT. Its protein is CASRTYRGIDPGELFF.

The genes are TRBV30 and TRBJ2-2; D possibly corresponds to TRBD1 (6 bases). The ends were cut back, 3 bases at V and 0 bases at J, with 8 bases in the middle. This CDR3 is built from 14 residues. CDR1 and CDR2 (germline): GTSNPN, SVGIG (reference sequence). The CDR3 DNA reads TGTGCCTGGAGAAGGACAGCGAACACCGGGGAGCTGTTTTTT. This sequence encodes CAWRRTANTGELFF.

V gene TRBV28 combines with J gene TRBJ2-3; D is ambiguous. Trimming removed 5 bases from V and 1 base from J, with 10 bases in between. This CDR3 is built from 14 residues. From germline, CDR1 is MDHEN and CDR2 SYDVKM. The CDR3 spells CASSAQPRTDTQYF. In DNA form, the CDR3 reads TGTGCCAGCAGTGCACAGCCCCGCACAGATACGCAGTATTTT.

This chain joins TRBV9 and TRBJ2-1; 9 nucleotides align to TRBD2. The CDR3 sequence is 16 residues long. The germline gives CDR1 SGDLS, CDR2 YYNGEE. Trimming at V came to 2 bases and at J to 2 bases, leaving 5 bases not matched to a gene. CDR3 protein: CASSVVSGGPYNEQFF. In nucleotides, the CDR3 is TGTGCCAGCAGCGTGGTTAGCGGGGGCCCCTACAATGAGCAGTTCTTC.

V gene TRBV19 combines with J gene TRBJ1-5; a possible D gene is TRBD1 (5 bases). This CDR3 spans 15 amino acids. Trimming cost V 8 bases and J 8 bases, with 22 bases left between them. Germline CDR1 is LNHDA and CDR2 is SQIVND (reference sequence). DNA of the CDR3: TGTGCCAGTGATAGGGGCCGTTCCAGGTTGGAGCCCCAGCATTTT. Encoded protein: CASDRGRSRLEPQHF.

This sequence joins TRBV19 and TRBJ1-3; D ambiguous. The V end lost 4 bases, the J end lost 0 bases, and 7 bases lay between the germline ends. Germline V gene sequence: CDR1 LNHDA, CDR2 SQIVND (reference sequence). CDR3 length: 14 amino acids. CDR3 sequence reads: CASSRLDSGNTIYF. As DNA, the CDR3 is TGTGCCAGTAGTAGACTAGACTCTGGAAACACCATATATTTT.

This chain connects TRBV6-5 to TRBJ2-1, with D perhaps TRBD2 (6 bases). V lost 4 bases, J lost 9 bases, and 7 bases lay in between. In germline, CDR1 is MNHEY, CDR2 SVGAGI. The CDR3 is 11 amino acids. The DNA for the CDR3 is TGTGCCAGCAGTTTCGGGGGTGAGCAGTTCTTC. This sequence encodes CASSFGGEQFF.

The chain is built from TRBV6-5 and TRBJ2-5; TRBD1 matches at 7 bases. The CDR3 spans 14 residues. Trimming took 2 bases from V and 5 from J; bases not matched to a gene: 5. Germline V gene data show CDR1 as MNHEY and CDR2 as SVGAGI. CDR3 nucleotides: TGTGCCAGCAGTTACCCAGGGGGTGGCGAGACCCAGTACTTC. Protein sequence: CASSYPGGGETQYF.

This chain links TRBV6-5 with TRBJ2-5; D is possibly TRBD2 (5 bases). Trimming removed 5 bases at V and 5 bases at J, with 9 bases between. Germline loops: CDR1 MNHEY, CDR2 SVGAGI. The CDR3 has 12 amino acids. This CDR3 is CASSARGETQYF. Here the CDR3 DNA reads TGTGCCAGCAGTGCCCGCGGGGAGACCCAGTACTTC.

The rearrangement joins TRBV5-6 to TRBJ2-1, with 12 bases identical to TRBD2. Looked up from germline, CDR1 is SGHDT and CDR2 is YYEEEE. The CDR3 contains 16 residues. J was trimmed by 7 bases and V by 3 bases; bases with no gene match: 8. Written as DNA, the CDR3 is TGTGCCAGCAGCTCCACCCTAGGACTAGCGGGGAATGAGCAGTTCTTC. This encodes CASSSTLGLAGNEQFF.

The rearrangement joins TRBV28 to TRBJ1-5; D is ambiguous. CDR3 length: 14 residues. Germline V gene sequence: CDR1 MDHEN, CDR2 SYDVKM. CDR3 in DNA: TGTGTGGTGGGAGAGGGCCTTAGCAATCAGCCCCAGCATTTT. This encodes CVVGEGLSNQPQHF.

V usage is TRBV5-1 and J usage is TRBJ2-2; no clear D. Germline V CDR1 and CDR2: SGHRS, YFSETQ. V was pared by 0 bases and J by 6 bases, with 6 bases between. CDR3 length: 13 residues. CDR3: CASSLVQAGELFF. The CDR3 nucleotides are TGCGCCAGCAGCTTGGTACAAGCCGGGGAGCTGTTTTTT.

The chain joins TRBV5-4 to TRBJ2-1, with 7 bases that match TRBD2. Germline loops: CDR1 SGHNT, CDR2 YYREEE (reference sequence). This CDR3 is built from 16 residues. V was pared by 4 bases and J by 7 bases, with 14 bases of the junction left unmatched. CDR3 bases: TGTGCCAGCAGCCAAGACCCTTACAGGCGGGAGAATGAGCAGTTCTTC. It encodes CASSQDPYRRENEQFF.

CDR3 residues: CASSLTPGTPLHF. CDR3 in DNA: TGTGCCAGCAGTTTAACGCCGGGGACACCCCTCCACTTT. The gene calls are TRBV27 and TRBJ1-6; no firm D call. Germline V CDR1 and CDR2: MNHEY, SMNVEV (reference sequence). The CDR3 runs to 13 residues. The V and J ends lost 2 bases and 11 bases respectively, with 10 bases between them.

CDR3 sequence: CASRGHLQETQYF. In DNA, the CDR3 is TGTGCCAGCAGGGGACATCTACAAGAGACCCAGTACTTC. The rearrangement joins TRBV6-1 to TRBJ2-5, with a tentative D call TRBD1 (6 bases). This CDR3 is 13 amino acids long. Germline V gene sequence: CDR1 MNHNS, CDR2 SASEGT. V lost 6 bases to trimming and J lost 2 bases, with 10 bases between them.

The chain carries TRBV30 and TRBJ2-2, with 11 bases identical to TRBD1. The CDR3 runs 13 residues. Germline lookup yields CDR1 GTSNPN and CDR2 SVGIG (reference sequence). J gave up 7 bases and V 3 bases, and 1 base lay outside the gene matches. The CDR3 nucleotides read TGTGCCTGGAGGGGACAGGGGGACGGGGAGCTGTTTTTT. It translates to CAWRGQGDGELFF.

CDR3 DNA sequence: TGTGCCAGCTCACCAAGACAGGGAATGGATGGCTACACCTTC. Translating gives CASSPRQGMDGYTF. This chain links TRBV18 with TRBJ1-2; 7 bases agree with TRBD1. Germline V CDR1 and CDR2: KGHSH, LQKENI. Trimming cost V 2 bases and J 6 bases; bases outside gene matches: 6. CDR3 length: 14 residues.

The rearrangement links TRBV30 to TRBJ2-3, with 12 positions matching TRBD2. V shed 4 bases and J 3 bases; nucleotides not matched to a gene: 2. This CDR3 contains 14 residues. Germline loops: CDR1 GTSNPN, CDR2 SVGIG (reference sequence). CDR3: CAWTLAGGTDTQYF. CDR3 coding DNA: TGTGCCTGGACTCTAGCGGGGGGGACAGATACGCAGTATTTT. Using reference TRBV30 and TRBJ2-3 for the parts outside the CDR3, the full variable domain is SQTIHQWPATLVQPVGSPLSLECTVEGTSNPNLYWYRQAAGRGLQLLFYSVGIGQISSEVPQNLSASRPQDRQFILSSKKLLLSDSGFYLCAWTLAGGTDTQYFGPGTRLTVL.

The chain couples TRBV5-1 to TRBJ1-2; maybe TRBD1 (6 bases). There are 14 residues in the CDR3. Looked up from germline, CDR1 is SGHRS and CDR2 is YFSETQ. Trimming left V 2 bases short and J 7 bases short, with 15 bases between. DNA for the CDR3: TGCGCCAGCAGCTTTGCTGGGGGCATAGGTGGCTACACCTTC. Protein: CASSFAGGIGGYTF.

The chain is built from TRBV18 and TRBJ2-1; 7 positions agree with TRBD2. The CDR3 runs to 16 residues. V lost 1 base to trimming and J lost 5 bases; unmatched junction nucleotides: 8. Looked up from germline, CDR1 is KGHSH and CDR2 is LQKENI. CDR3 DNA sequence: TGTGCCAGCTCACCACTGGTAGCGGGCTCGGACAATGAGCAGTTCTTC. It encodes CASSPLVAGSDNEQFF. The variable domain in full, with the rest retrieved from reference TRBV18 and TRBJ2-1, is NAGVMQNPRHLVRRRGQEARLRCSPMKGHSHVYWYRQLPEEGLKFMVYLQKENIIDESGMPKERFSAEFPKEGPSILRIQQVVRGDSAAYFCASSPLVAGSDNEQFFGPGTRLTVL.

The gene calls are TRBV4-3 and TRBJ2-5; 7 bases are a match to TRBD2. J was trimmed by 6 bases and V by 0 bases; bases with no gene match: 10. The CDR3 runs to 16 residues. From germline, CDR1 is LGHNA and CDR2 YSLEER. The DNA of the CDR3 is TGCGCCAGCAGCCAAGATTGGCCAGCGGGGATAAAGACCCAGTACTTC. Its protein product is CASSQDWPAGIKTQYF.

The chain links TRBV18 to TRBJ1-4; 9 bases line up with TRBD1. Losses at the gene ends were 6 bases for V and 4 bases for J; bases not matched to a gene: 6. This CDR3 is 15 amino acids long. Germline values: CDR1 KGHSH, CDR2 LQKENI. The CDR3 region has the DNA TGTGCCAGCTCGTCCGGGACAGGGTTTAATGAAAAACTGTTTTTT. Translation gives CASSSGTGFNEKLFF.

V gene TRBV4-2 combines with J gene TRBJ1-4; D unclear. Per germline, CDR1 LGHNA and CDR2 YNFKEQ. This CDR3 comprises 16 residues. The germline V and J ends were trimmed by 0 bases and 5 bases, with 13 bases remaining between them. The CDR3 spells CASSQERVELNEKLFF. Here the CDR3 DNA reads TGTGCCAGCAGCCAAGAGAGGGTGGAGCTAAATGAAAAACTGTTTTTT.

J is TRBJ1-1 and V is TRBV5-1; 10 bases map to TRBD1. Trimming removed 8 bases from V and 3 bases from J; junction bases left unmatched: 4. The germline CDR1 and CDR2 sequences are SGHRS and YFSETQ. The CDR3 runs 13 residues. The CDR3 sequence is CASGQGGDTEAFF. The CDR3, as DNA: TGCGCCAGTGGACAGGGGGGGGACACTGAAGCTTTCTTT.

CDR3: CASSLRSPSGRATQETQYF. CDR3 bases: TGTGCCAGCAGCCTGAGGTCGCCTAGCGGGAGGGCCACTCAGGAGACCCAGTACTTC. The chain combines TRBV2 with TRBJ2-5; 12 bases fit TRBD2. The length of the CDR3 is 19 residues. Germline trimming cut 6 bases from V and 5 bases from J; bases unmatched to any gene: 19. Germline V gene sequence: CDR1 SNHLY, CDR2 FYNNEI.

This CDR3 reads CASSQGESGSGNEQFF. The CDR3 DNA reads as TGCGCCAGCAGCCAAGGGGAAAGCGGGAGCGGAAATGAGCAGTTCTTC. V and J are TRBV4-1 and TRBJ2-1; 8 bases fit TRBD2. The V gene end was trimmed by 1 base and the J gene end by 7 bases; junction bases not matched to a gene: 9. Germline CDR1 and CDR2: MGHRA and YSYEKL. This CDR3 contains 16 residues.

The chain couples TRBV7-2 to TRBJ2-7; 7 bases align to TRBD2. Germline V gene lookup returns CDR1 SGHTA and CDR2 FQGNSA. The CDR3 runs to 16 residues. V dropped 1 base and J dropped 4; count of bases not matched to a gene: 10. CDR3: CASSLEAGVLRYEQYF. The DNA of the CDR3 is TGTGCCAGCAGCTTAGAGGCGGGAGTCTTGAGGTACGAGCAGTACTTC.

The CDR3 is CASSVGRGTGELFF. CDR3 coding DNA: TGTGCCAGCAGCGTAGGCCGGGGTACCGGGGAGCTGTTTTTT. The chain has TRBV9 and TRBJ2-2; weak D call: TRBD2 (5 bases). This CDR3 comprises 14 residues. The V end was cut by 0 bases, the J end by 5 bases, with 8 bases between. Germline-derived CDR1 and CDR2 are SGDLS and YYNGEE. Full variable domain (outside the CDR3, taken from reference TRBV9 and TRBJ2-2): DSGVTQTPKHLITATGQRVTLRCSPRSGDLSVYWYQQSLDQGLQFLIQYYNGEERAKGNILERFSAQQFPDLHSELNLSSLELGDSALYFCASSVGRGTGELFFGEGSRLTVL.